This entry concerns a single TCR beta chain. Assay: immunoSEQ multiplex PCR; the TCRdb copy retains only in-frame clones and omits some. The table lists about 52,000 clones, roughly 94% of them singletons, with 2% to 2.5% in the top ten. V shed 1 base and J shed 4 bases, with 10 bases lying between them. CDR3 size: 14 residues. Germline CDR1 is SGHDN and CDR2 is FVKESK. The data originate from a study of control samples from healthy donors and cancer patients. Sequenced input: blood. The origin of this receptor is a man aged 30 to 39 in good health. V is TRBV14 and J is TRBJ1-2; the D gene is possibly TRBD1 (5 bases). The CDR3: CASSQVGRRYGYTF. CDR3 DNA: TGTGCCAGCAGCCAAGTGGGGCGACGCTATGGCTACACCTTC.